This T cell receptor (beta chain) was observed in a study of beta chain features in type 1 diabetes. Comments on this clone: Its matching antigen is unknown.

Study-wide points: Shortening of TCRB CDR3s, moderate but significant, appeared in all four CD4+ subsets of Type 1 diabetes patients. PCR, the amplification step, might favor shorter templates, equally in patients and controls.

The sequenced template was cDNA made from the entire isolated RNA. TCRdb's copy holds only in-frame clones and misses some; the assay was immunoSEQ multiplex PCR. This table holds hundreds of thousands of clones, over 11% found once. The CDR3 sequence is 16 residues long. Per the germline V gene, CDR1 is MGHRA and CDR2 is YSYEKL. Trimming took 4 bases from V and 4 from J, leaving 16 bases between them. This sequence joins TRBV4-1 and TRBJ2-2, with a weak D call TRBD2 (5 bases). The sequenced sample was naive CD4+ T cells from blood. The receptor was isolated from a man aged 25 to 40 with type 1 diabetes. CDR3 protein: CASSPPRVGPTGELFF. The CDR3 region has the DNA TGCGCCAGCAGCCCCCCGCGGGTCGGTCCCACCGGGGAGCTGTTTTTT.